Listed below are T cell receptor beta chains from one sample, sequenced in a study of a mutant IDH1 vaccine in newly diagnosed glioma. What these receptors recognize is not known. Repertoires were generated with immunoSEQ multiplex PCR, while TCRdb's copy carries only in-frame clones and drops some. The sample contains tens of thousands of clones, 78% of which appear only once. Specimen: PBMCs, collected from a glioma patient whose treatment included an IDH1 peptide vaccine. These receptors were collected from a woman aged 35 to 49 with glioma. Some clones in this sample may be carry-over from other donors' samples. The CDR3 runs from the conserved cysteine through the conserved F or W. Each record gives: CDR3 DNA, CDR3 protein, V gene, J gene, D gene, clone size. The D gene is left open where the match is weak. Clone size is shown for a subset of rows, as once, few, many or a class of expanded clone.

DNA: TGTGCCAGTAGTATCTACCCGAAGAGCAATCAGCCCCAGCATTTT
CDR3: CASSIYPKSNQPQHF
V: TRBV19
J: TRBJ1-5
D: .
size: .

DNA: TGTGCCAGCAGCTATCAGGGGTATGGCTACACCTTC
CDR3: CASSYQGYGYTF
V: TRBV5-8
J: TRBJ1-2
D: .
size: .

DNA: TGTGCCAGCAGTGACAGGGGGCGGGGGGAGCAGTACTTC
CDR3: CASSDRGRGEQYF
V: TRBV6-1
J: TRBJ2-7
D: .
size: .

DNA: TGTGCCAGCAGTGCAACCACCGGGGAGCTGTTTTTT
CDR3: CASSATTGELFF
V: TRBV25-1
J: TRBJ2-2
D: .
size: .

DNA: TGTGCCAGCAGCTTTACTGGCTACGAGCAGTACTTC
CDR3: CASSFTGYEQYF
V: TRBV7-9
J: TRBJ2-7
D: .
size: .

DNA: TGCGCCAGCAGCCGAGCGATTGACGGGTACACTGAAGCTTTCTTT
CDR3: CASSRAIDGYTEAFF
V: TRBV4-3
J: TRBJ1-1
D: .
size: .

DNA: TGTGCCAGCAGAAGGACAGGGATATACGAGCAGTACTTC
CDR3: CASRRTGIYEQYF
V: TRBV2
J: TRBJ2-7
D: TRBD1
size: .

DNA: TGTGCCAGCAGCTTTGGACAGGGGTATGGCTACACCTTC
CDR3: CASSFGQGYGYTF
V: TRBV7-2
J: TRBJ1-2
D: TRBD1
size: .

DNA: TGTGCCAGCAGCGTAGAGACAGGGTCGGGCGAGCAGTACTTC
CDR3: CASSVETGSGEQYF
V: TRBV9
J: TRBJ2-7
D: TRBD1
size: .

DNA: TGTGCCAGCAATAGGTCAGGTTCCCTCTCTGGAAACACCATATATTTT
CDR3: CASNRSGSLSGNTIYF
V: TRBV28
J: TRBJ1-3
D: .
size: .

DNA: TGTGCCAGCAGCCAAGATTTGGCCTATCGATTCGGTGAGCAGTTCTTC
CDR3: CASSQDLAYRFGEQFF
V: TRBV14
J: TRBJ2-1
D: .
size: .

DNA: TGTGCCAGTAGTCTAAAGACAGGTTTGAACACTGAAGCTTTCTTT
CDR3: CASSLKTGLNTEAFF
V: TRBV19
J: TRBJ1-1
D: .
size: .

DNA: TGCAGCGTTCGGACGGACAATAATTCACCCCTCCACTTT
CDR3: CSVRTDNNSPLHF
V: TRBV29-1
J: TRBJ1-6
D: .
size: once

DNA: TGTGCCAGCAGGAGGGGGGCGGGTCGCACCGGGGAGCTGTTTTTT
CDR3: CASRRGAGRTGELFF
V: TRBV5-4
J: TRBJ2-2
D: .
size: .

DNA: TGTGCCAGCAGCGTAGACGGCCAGGGCCTTGGGCCCCAGCATTTT
CDR3: CASSVDGQGLGPQHF
V: TRBV9
J: TRBJ1-5
D: .
size: .

DNA: TGTGCCGTAGGACAGGGGGCCAACACTGAAGCTTTCTTT
CDR3: CAVGQGANTEAFF
V: TRBV10-3
J: TRBJ1-1
D: TRBD1
size: .

DNA: TGCGCCAGCAGCGAAAGGGGGGTTTTACCTAATGAAAAACTGTTTTTT
CDR3: CASSERGVLPNEKLFF
V: TRBV4-3
J: TRBJ1-4
D: .
size: once